This T cell receptor beta chain was captured in a study of post-analysis software for immune sequencing data. Regarding the study as a whole: There were five TRBV segments more frequent in patients than controls, and TRBV5-6, TRBV5-1 and TRBV20-1 were among them.

The length of the CDR3 is 15 residues. V was shortened by 6 bases and J by 6 bases, with 18 bases between the two germline ends. Germline CDR1 MNHEY, CDR2 SVGAGI. As regards this clonotype: Its target is not known.

Unique-molecular-identifier-tagged TCR beta cDNA libraries were used. Input amounts of 1 to 10 million T cells were used. These gave roughly 0.5 million cDNA molecules, so each molecule approximated one T cell. TCRdb independently ran MiXCR on the PCR reads; one entry per CDR3 protein. The sample includes around 400,000 distinct CDR3 sequences, approximately 33% of them seen just once. The rearrangement links TRBV6-5 to TRBJ2-1; maybe TRBD1 (5 bases). This TCR was sampled from a girl aged 5-17 years with multiple sclerosis. The sequencing input was blood. CDR3 in DNA: TGTGCCAGCAGCCGTACAGGTACCCTGCCCAATGAGCAGTTCTTC. Translated: CASSRTGTLPNEQFF.